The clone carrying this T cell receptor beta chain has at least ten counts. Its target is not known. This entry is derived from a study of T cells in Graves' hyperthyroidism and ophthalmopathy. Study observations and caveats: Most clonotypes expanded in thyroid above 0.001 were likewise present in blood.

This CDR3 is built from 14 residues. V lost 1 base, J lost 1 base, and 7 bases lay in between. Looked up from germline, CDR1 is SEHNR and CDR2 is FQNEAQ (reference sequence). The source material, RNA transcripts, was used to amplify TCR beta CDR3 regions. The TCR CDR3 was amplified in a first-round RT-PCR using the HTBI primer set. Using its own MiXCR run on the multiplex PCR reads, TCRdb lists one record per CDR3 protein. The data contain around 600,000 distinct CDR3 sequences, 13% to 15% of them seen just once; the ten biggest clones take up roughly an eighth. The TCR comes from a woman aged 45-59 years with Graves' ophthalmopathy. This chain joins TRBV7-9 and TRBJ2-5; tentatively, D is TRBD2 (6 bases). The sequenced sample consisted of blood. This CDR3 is CASSLVSGQETQYF. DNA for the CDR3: TGTGCCAGCAGCTTAGTTAGCGGCCAAGAGACCCAGTACTTC.